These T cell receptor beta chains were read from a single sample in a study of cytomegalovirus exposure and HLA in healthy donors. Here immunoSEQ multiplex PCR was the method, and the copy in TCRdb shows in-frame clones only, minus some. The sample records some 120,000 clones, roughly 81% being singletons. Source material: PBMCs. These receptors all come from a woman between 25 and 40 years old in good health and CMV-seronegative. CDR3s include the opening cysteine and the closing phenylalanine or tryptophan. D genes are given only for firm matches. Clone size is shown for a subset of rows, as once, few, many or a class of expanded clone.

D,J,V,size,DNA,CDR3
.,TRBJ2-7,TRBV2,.,TGTGCCATCGTCCCGGACGGGGACGAGCAGTACTTC,CAIVPDGDEQYF
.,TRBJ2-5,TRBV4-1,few,TGCGCCAGCAGCCTCGGACTGCTCCAAGAGACCCAGTACTTC,CASSLGLLQETQYF
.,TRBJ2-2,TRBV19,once,TGTGCCAGTAGTATAAGGCGGAGCACGAACACCGGGGAGCTGTTTTTT,CASSIRRSTNTGELFF
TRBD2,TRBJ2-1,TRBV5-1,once,TGCGCCAGCAGCTTGAGGGAGGGCTCCTACAATGAGCAGTTCTTC,CASSLREGSYNEQFF
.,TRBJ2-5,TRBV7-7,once,TGTGCTAGCAGCCCCTGGGCAGCTCAAGAGACCCAGTACTTC,CASSPWAAQETQYF
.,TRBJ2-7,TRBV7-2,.,TGTGCCAGCAGCCTTAGCTCCTACGAGCAGTACTTC,CASSLSSYEQYF
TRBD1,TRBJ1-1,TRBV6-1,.,TGTGCCAGCAGTGGACAGGGGGGGAACACTGAAGCTTTCTTT,CASSGQGGNTEAFF
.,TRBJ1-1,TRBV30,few,TGTGCCTGGAGTCCCCGACGGGGGAGCATGAACACTGAAGCTTTCTTT,CAWSPRRGSMNTEAFF
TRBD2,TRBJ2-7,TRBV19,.,TGTGCCAGTAGTATGCCCCGGACTAGGGCGGGAGGGTGCTGGGGGTCCGAGCAGTACTTC,CASSMPRTRAGGCWGSEQYF
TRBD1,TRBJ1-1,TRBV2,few,TGTGCCAGCAGTGAAGTTCGGACAGGGGCTATGAACACTGAAGCTTTCTTT,CASSEVRTGAMNTEAFF
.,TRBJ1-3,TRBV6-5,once,TGTGCCACCGTTAGCTCTGGAAACACCATATATTTT,CATVSSGNTIYF
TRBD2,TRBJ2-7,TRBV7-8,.,TGTGCCAGCCGTCGGGGGGCTGGGACTAGCGCCTACGAGCAGTACTTC,CASRRGAGTSAYEQYF
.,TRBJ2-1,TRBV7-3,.,TGTGCCAGCAGCACAAGCGGTACCAGCTCCTACAATGAGCAGTTCTTC,CASSTSGTSSYNEQFF
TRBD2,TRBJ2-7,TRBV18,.,TGTGCCAGCTCTCCCACCGGGACTAGCGGTTCCTACGAGCAGTACTTC,CASSPTGTSGSYEQYF
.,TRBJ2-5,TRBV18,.,TGTGCCAGCTCACCCTTACAGGAGAGGGAGACCCAGTACTTC,CASSPLQERETQYF
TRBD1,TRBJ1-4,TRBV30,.,TGTGCCTGGAGTAAGGACAGGGTCTATGAAAAACTGTTTTTT,CAWSKDRVYEKLFF
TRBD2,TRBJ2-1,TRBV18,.,TGTGCCAGCTCACCGGGACTAGGGTCTGGCTATGAGCAGTTCTTC,CASSPGLGSGYEQFF
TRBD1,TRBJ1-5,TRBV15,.,TGTGCCACCAGCAGAACAGGGGGCTGGCAGCCCCAGCATTTT,CATSRTGGWQPQHF
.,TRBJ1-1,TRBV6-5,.,TGTGCCAGCAGTTACTCGGGCCTGTCCGGTGAAGCTTTCTTT,CASSYSGLSGEAFF
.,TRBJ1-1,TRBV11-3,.,TGTGCCAGCAGCCCCTCCACTGAAGCTTTCTTT,CASSPSTEAFF
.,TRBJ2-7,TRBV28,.,TGTGCCAGCAGTTCTGTAACAGGAACCTACGAGCAGTACTTC,CASSSVTGTYEQYF
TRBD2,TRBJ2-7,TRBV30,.,TGTGCCTGGAGTGGGACTAGCGGGAGTTATTACGAGCAGTACTTC,CAWSGTSGSYYEQYF
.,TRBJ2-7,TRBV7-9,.,TGTTCCAGCAGTACCACCGGGACATTAGACGAGCAGTACTTC,CSSSTTGTLDEQYF
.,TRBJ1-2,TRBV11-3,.,TGTGCCAGCAGCTTACGGGGAAATGGCTACACCTTC,CASSLRGNGYTF
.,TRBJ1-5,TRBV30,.,TGTGCCTGGAGTCGCGCAGGGGCGAGTCAGCCCCAGCATTTT,CAWSRAGASQPQHF
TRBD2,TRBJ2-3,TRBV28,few,TGTGCCAGCAGTGCTGCGGGACTAGCGGGAAAGGGCACGCAGTATTTT,CASSAAGLAGKGTQYF
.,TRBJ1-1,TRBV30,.,TGTGCCTGGAGTCCCTTAGTTAAAGTTGAAGCTTTCTTT,CAWSPLVKVEAFF